Shown below are 26 T cell receptor beta chains from a single sample sequenced in a study of shared clonotypes between healthy human individuals. Profiled with immunoSEQ multiplex PCR; TCRdb holds only in-frame clones, not every one. The table includes some 2 million clones, 95% detected once. The sequenced sample consisted of naive CD4+ T cells sorted from blood. Subset reported: CD45RA+ positively selected. These receptors were obtained from a man younger than 30 in good health.

J is TRBJ1-2 and V is TRBV6-1; perhaps TRBD1 as D (6 bases). The CDR3 loop spans 14 amino acids. Trimming left V 8 bases short and J 2 bases short, with 15 bases between. CDR1 is MNHNS and CDR2 is SASEGT in the germline V gene. This CDR3 reads CASGISGQNYGYTF. The CDR3 DNA sequence: TGTGCCAGCGGGATATCCGGACAGAACTATGGCTACACCTTC.

As to this clone: In the same sample, other DNA sequences code for this CDR3. The gene calls are TRBV28 and TRBJ1-4; D not certain. This CDR3 is built from 11 residues. Trimming stripped 5 bases from V and 8 bases from J, with 6 bases between. Germline V CDR1 and CDR2: MDHEN, SYDVKM. CDR3 DNA: TGTGCCAGCAGTGGAGGAGAAAAACTGTTTTTT. Amino acid sequence: CASSGGEKLFF.

Comment on this clone: Other DNA sequences of this sample code for an identical CDR3. The chain has TRBV18 and TRBJ2-7, with D perhaps TRBD1 or TRBD2 (5 bases each). Trimming cost V 5 bases and J 1 base, with 12 bases left between them. This CDR3 is built from 14 residues. Germline V lookup: CDR1 KGHSH, CDR2 LQKENI. The CDR3, as DNA: TGTGCCAGCTCATCGGGGCGTTTTTCCTACGAGCAGTACTTC. It yields the protein CASSSGRFSYEQYF.

Points on this clone: The same CDR3 also results from other DNA sequences found in this sample. The chain couples TRBV25-1 to TRBJ2-2; TRBD1 agrees at 7 bases. The CDR3 loop spans 14 amino acids. Germline V gives CDR1 MGHDK, CDR2 SYGVNS. V was pared by 4 bases and J by 2 bases, with 1 base of the junction left unmatched. CDR3 amino acids: CASSGQGNTGELFF. The CDR3 DNA reads TGTGCCAGCAGTGGACAGGGCAACACCGGGGAGCTGTTTTTT. The whole variable domain, remainder taken from reference TRBV25-1 and TRBJ2-2, is EADIYQTPRYLVIGTGKKITLECSQTMGHDKMYWYQQDPGMELHLIHYSYGVNSTEKGDLSSESTVSRIRTEHFPLTLESARPSHTSQYLCASSGQGNTGELFFGEGSRLTVL.

About this clone itself: The sample holds other DNA sequences that translate to the same CDR3. The rearrangement links TRBV7-8 to TRBJ2-5; TRBD2 matches at 9 bases. V shed 6 bases and J 4 bases; nucleotides not matched to a gene: 3. The CDR3 is 13 amino acids. CDR1 is SGHVS and CDR2 is FQNEAQ in the germline V gene. The CDR3 DNA sequence: TGTGCCAGCAGTTTGGGACTAGCAGAGACCCAGTACTTC. This sequence encodes CASSLGLAETQYF.

The rearrangement links TRBV30 to TRBJ2-3; weak D call: TRBD2 (5 bases). The ends were cut back, 8 bases at V and 6 bases at J, with 15 bases in the middle. Germline CDR1 and CDR2: GTSNPN and SVGIG (reference sequence). The CDR3 sequence is 12 residues long. The CDR3: CARTGLDDTQYF. CDR3 nucleotides: TGTGCCCGCACGGGGTTGGACGATACGCAGTATTTT.

This clone was seen once. The same CDR3 also results from other DNA sequences found in this sample. This sequence joins TRBV7-3 and TRBJ1-1; TRBD1 is a possible D gene (6 bases). Germline CDR1 is SGHTA and CDR2 is FQGTGA. V gave up 6 bases and J gave up 4 bases, with 12 bases separating them. The CDR3 extends over 13 amino acids. The CDR3 protein is CASSSQGSTEAFF. The CDR3 DNA reads as TGTGCCAGCAGTTCCCAGGGGAGCACTGAAGCTTTCTTT.

The chain combines TRBV9 with TRBJ1-6; TRBD1 might be the D (6 bases). Trimming took 2 bases from V and 6 from J, leaving 9 bases between them. Looked up from germline, CDR1 is SGDLS and CDR2 is YYNGEE. The CDR3 consists of 14 residues. The CDR3, as DNA: TGTGCCAGCAGCGTTCAGGGGCTTAATTCACCCCTCCACTTT. It specifies CASSVQGLNSPLHF.

The chain has TRBV28 and TRBJ2-1; D not certain. The CDR3 totals 12 residues. V was trimmed by 5 bases and J by 8 bases, leaving 10 bases between them. The germline gives CDR1 MDHEN, CDR2 SYDVKM. CDR3 DNA: TGTGCCAGCAGTCTACTAAGAGATGAGCAGTTCTTC. Its protein is CASSLLRDEQFF.

The chain joins TRBV18 to TRBJ2-7; either TRBD1 or TRBD2 may fit D (5 bases each). The V gene lost 3 bases and the J gene lost 1 base, with 10 bases spanning the gap. The CDR3 totals 14 residues. CDR1 KGHSH and CDR2 LQKENI come from the germline V gene. The CDR3 nucleotides read TGTGCCAGCTCACCGGGACCTAAATCCTACGAGCAGTACTTC. Its translation is CASSPGPKSYEQYF.

The genes are TRBV7-2 and TRBJ2-1; TRBD2 matches at 13 bases. Germline V gene lookup returns CDR1 SGHTA and CDR2 FQGNSA. This CDR3 is 15 amino acids long. With V trimmed by 3 bases and J by 8 bases, 4 bases remained unmatched. The CDR3 sequence: CASSLTSGRWDEQFF. The CDR3 DNA is TGTGCCAGCAGCTTGACTAGCGGGAGGTGGGATGAGCAGTTCTTC.

The chain couples TRBV7-8 to TRBJ1-2, with D perhaps TRBD1 (5 bases). Per the germline V gene, CDR1 is SGHVS and CDR2 is FQNEAQ. V was pared by 6 bases and J by 0 bases, with 17 bases between. The CDR3 is 16 amino acids. The CDR3 nucleotides are TGTGCCAGCAGGGGTTCCGGGACGCTTACTAACTATGGCTACACCTTC. Protein product: CASRGSGTLTNYGYTF.

CDR3 sequence reads: CSVEVPGTNTEAFF. CDR3 sequence (DNA): TGCAGCGTAGAGGTTCCGGGAACCAACACTGAAGCTTTCTTT. The chain carries TRBV29-1 and TRBJ1-1, with D unclear. The CDR3 consists of 14 residues. Between the trimmed V and J ends, which lost 6 bases and 2 bases, there was a span of 16 bases. Germline V lookup: CDR1 SQVTM, CDR2 ANQGSEA.

The rearrangement uses TRBV19 and TRBJ1-2; D perhaps matches TRBD1 (5 bases). Trimming stripped 9 bases from V and 3 bases from J, with 17 bases between. This CDR3 spans 14 amino acids. Germline V gene lookup returns CDR1 LNHDA and CDR2 SQIVND (reference sequence). The CDR3 region has the DNA TGTGCCAGCTACACAGGTTACAAAGACTATGGCTACACCTTC. This gives the protein CASYTGYKDYGYTF.

A remark on this clone: The same CDR3 also results from other DNA sequences found in this sample. This chain's CDR3 is CASSLRSGNTIYF. CDR3 bases: TGTGCCAGCAGCTTAAGATCTGGAAACACCATATATTTT. This chain connects TRBV7-9 to TRBJ1-3, with no clear D. The V end lost 2 bases, the J end lost 1 base, and 3 bases lay between the germline ends. CDR3 length equals 13 residues. CDR1 is SEHNR and CDR2 is FQNEAQ in the germline V gene (reference sequence). Full variable domain (remainder filled in from reference TRBV7-9 and TRBJ1-3): DTGVSQNPRHKITKRGQNVTFRCDPISEHNRLYWYRQTLGQGPEFLTYFQNEAQLEKSRLLSDRFSAERPKGSFSTLEIQRTEQGDSAMYLCASSLRSGNTIYFGEGSWLTVV.

This clone was seen once. CDR3 sequence: CASNRDLYNEQFF. The CDR3 nucleotides read TGTGCCAGCAATAGGGACCTCTACAATGAGCAGTTCTTC. This sequence joins TRBV9 and TRBJ2-1, with D perhaps being TRBD1 or TRBD2 (5 bases each). Deletions cut 6 bases from V and 3 bases from J, with 10 bases between. The V gene's germline CDR1 is SGDLS and CDR2 YYNGEE. The CDR3 runs to 13 residues.

The rearrangement uses TRBV19 and TRBJ1-1; TRBD1 is a possible D gene (5 bases). Germline assignment: CDR1 LNHDA and CDR2 SQIVND (reference sequence). The CDR3 extends over 13 amino acids. Trimming removed 4 bases from V and 11 bases from J, with 17 bases in between. The CDR3 region is CASSTQGIGKAFF. The CDR3, as DNA: TGTGCCAGTAGTACCCAGGGTATCGGTAAGGCTTTCTTT. The complete variable domain, with remaining parts taken from reference TRBV19 and TRBJ1-1, reads DGGITQSPKYLFRKEGQNVTLSCEQNLNHDAMYWYRQDPGQGLRLIYYSQIVNDFQKGDIAEGYSVSREKKESFPLTVTSAQKNPTAFYLCASSTQGIGKAFFGQGTRLTVV.

CDR3 residues: CSVRTSGKGDTQYF. For the CDR3, the DNA is TGCAGCGTCCGGACTAGCGGGAAAGGAGATACGCAGTATTTT. V and J are TRBV29-1 and TRBJ2-3; 12 bases are a match to TRBD2. The J segment lost 5 bases and the V segment lost 6 bases, leaving 6 bases of the junction unmatched. Germline V lookup: CDR1 SQVTM, CDR2 ANQGSEA. The CDR3 contains 14 residues.

About this clone: This sequence may be a read error, since a much larger clone differs from it by one base. The chain carries TRBV11-3 and TRBJ2-7; the D call may be TRBD1 or TRBD2 (6 bases each). The germline V gene has CDR1 SGHNT and CDR2 YENEEA. V shed 6 bases and J shed 6 bases, with 27 bases lying between them. CDR3 length: 17 amino acids. As DNA, the CDR3 is TGTGCCAGCAGTCCCACTGGAGGGGGGAAGCCCCGGCTCGAGCAGTACTTC. This codes for CASSPTGGGKPRLEQYF.

Notes on this clone: The same CDR3 arises from other DNA sequences in this sample as well. V usage is TRBV6-5 and J usage is TRBJ1-1; no clear D. The ends were cut back, 6 bases at V and 1 base at J, with 12 bases in the middle. The CDR3 consists of 14 residues. Germline V CDR1 and CDR2: MNHEY, SVGAGI. The CDR3 DNA follows: TGTGCCAGCAGCCCTCGGACTGGGAACACTGAAGCTTTCTTT. Translation: CASSPRTGNTEAFF.

Written as DNA, the CDR3 is TGTGCCAGCAGCTTAGAGTTAACCGGGGAGCTGTTTTTT. Translated: CASSLELTGELFF. The V and J genes are TRBV13 and TRBJ2-2, with unresolved D. Germline V lookup: CDR1 PRHDT, CDR2 FYEKMQ (reference sequence). Trimming took 1 base from V and 5 from J, leaving 5 bases between them. This CDR3 is 13 amino acids long.

This sequence joins TRBV2 and TRBJ2-3, with TRBD2 matching 7 bases. Germline-derived CDR1 and CDR2 are SNHLY and FYNNEI. Trimming took 6 bases from V and 2 from J; bases not matched to a gene: 17. This CDR3 is built from 18 residues. This CDR3 reads CASSYQGAGSDYTDTQYF. The CDR3 nucleotides are TGTGCCAGCAGCTATCAGGGAGCGGGATCGGATTACACAGATACGCAGTATTTT.

In DNA form, the CDR3 reads TGTGCCAGCAGCTTAGCGGACCTGGGCACTGAAGCTTTCTTT. It specifies CASSLADLGTEAFF. This chain links TRBV7-8 with TRBJ1-1, with D unresolved. The CDR3 loop spans 14 amino acids. Trimming shortened V by 0 bases and J by 4 bases, and 9 bases separated the two germline ends. Germline CDR1 is SGHVS and CDR2 is FQNEAQ.

The chain recombines TRBV18 with TRBJ2-5; D remains ambiguous. With 3 bases removed from V and 1 base from J, the gap between germline ends came to 9 bases. CDR3 length: 14 amino acids. Germline lookup yields CDR1 KGHSH and CDR2 LQKENI. The CDR3 sequence: CASSPSNGQETQYF. Here the CDR3 DNA reads TGTGCCAGCTCACCGTCGAATGGCCAAGAGACCCAGTACTTC.

In this sample, this clone turned up once. The chain joins TRBV6-5 to TRBJ2-5; D unresolved. Looked up from germline, CDR1 is MNHEY and CDR2 is SVGAGI. CDR3 length: 12 amino acids. Between the trimmed V and J ends, which lost 3 bases and 3 bases, there was a span of 5 bases. The CDR3 protein is CASSYGEETQYF. In DNA, the CDR3 is TGTGCCAGCAGTTATGGTGAAGAGACCCAGTACTTC.

V and J are TRBV5-1 and TRBJ1-6, with unresolved D. Deletions cut 2 bases from V and 0 bases from J, with 12 bases between. Germline V gene sequence: CDR1 SGHRS, CDR2 YFSETQ. The CDR3 contains 17 residues. The CDR3: CASSLETQSSYNSPLHF. The CDR3 DNA follows: TGCGCCAGCAGCTTAGAGACACAAAGCTCCTATAATTCACCCCTCCACTTT.